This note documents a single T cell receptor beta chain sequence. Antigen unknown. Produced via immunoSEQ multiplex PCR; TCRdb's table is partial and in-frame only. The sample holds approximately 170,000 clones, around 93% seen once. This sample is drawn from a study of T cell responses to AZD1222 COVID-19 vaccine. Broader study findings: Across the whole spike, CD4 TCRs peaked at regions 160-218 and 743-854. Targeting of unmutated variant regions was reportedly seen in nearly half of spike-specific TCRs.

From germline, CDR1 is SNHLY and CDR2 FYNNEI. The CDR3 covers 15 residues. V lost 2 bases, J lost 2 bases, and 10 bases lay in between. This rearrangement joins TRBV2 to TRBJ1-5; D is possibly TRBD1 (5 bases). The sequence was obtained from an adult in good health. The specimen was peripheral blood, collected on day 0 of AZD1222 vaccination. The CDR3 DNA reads TGTGCCAGCAGTGAAACCAGGGTGGGCAATCAGCCCCAGCATTTT. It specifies CASSETRVGNQPQHF.